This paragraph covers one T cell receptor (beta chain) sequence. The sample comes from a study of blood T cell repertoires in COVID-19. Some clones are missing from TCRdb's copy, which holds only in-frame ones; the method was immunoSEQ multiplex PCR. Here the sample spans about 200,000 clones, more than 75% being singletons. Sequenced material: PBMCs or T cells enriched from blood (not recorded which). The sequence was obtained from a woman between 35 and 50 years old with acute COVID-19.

CDR3 nucleotide sequence: TGTGCCAGCAGTCGAATCTTGCAAAACGGGTTCTATGGCTACACCTTC. This gives the protein CASSRILQNGFYGYTF. The V gene is TRBV27, the J gene TRBJ1-2; D is undetermined. There are 16 residues in the CDR3. CDR1 and CDR2 from the germline V gene are MNHEY and SMNVEV (reference sequence). V shed 5 bases and J shed 4 bases, with 20 bases lying between them.